The next 9 T cell receptor beta chains were all read from a single sample in a study of T cell responses to AZD1222 COVID-19 vaccine. Using immunoSEQ multiplex PCR, the repertoire was profiled, and TCRdb retains in-frame clones only, with some absent. The table records some 89,000 clones, more than 90% of them present only once. Material: peripheral blood, obtained on day 0 of AZD1222 vaccination. Receptor source: an adult in good health.

This clone was counted a few times. The chain combines TRBV4-1 with TRBJ1-2, with a possible D match to TRBD1 (5 bases). V lost 4 bases to trimming and J lost 3 bases, with 9 bases between them. CDR3 size: 13 residues. Germline lookup yields CDR1 MGHRA and CDR2 YSYEKL. The CDR3 nucleotides are TGCGCCAGCAGCCCGGTGGGGGACTATGGCTACACCTTC. It translates to CASSPVGDYGYTF.

This chain joins TRBV7-9 and TRBJ2-7; tentatively, D is TRBD1 or TRBD2 (6 bases each). Germline loops: CDR1 SEHNR, CDR2 FQNEAQ (reference sequence). The CDR3 is 14 residues long. Trimming cost V 5 bases and J 6 bases, with 17 bases left between them. The CDR3 DNA follows: TGTGCCAGCAGCGGAGGGGGGTTGAGGGGCGAGCAGTACTTC. The encoded protein is CASSGGGLRGEQYF.

The CDR3 loop reads CASSPGGTSSYTF. The CDR3 coding sequence is TGTGCCAGCAGTCCCGGGGGGACGAGCAGCTACACCTTC. The chain has TRBV12-3 or TRBV12-4 and TRBJ1-2, with D maybe TRBD1 (5 bases). V was pared by 5 bases and J by 9 bases, with 16 bases between. The CDR3 runs to 13 residues.

This rearrangement joins TRBV27 to TRBJ1-2; D gene ambiguous. This CDR3 is built from 12 residues. The germline V gene has CDR1 MNHEY and CDR2 SMNVEV (reference sequence). V lost 7 bases and J lost 11, with 17 bases in between. In nucleotides, the CDR3 is TGTGCCAGCAAAGGCGGCGGAGGCTTATACACCTTC. Translating it yields CASKGGGGLYTF.

The chain links TRBV5-6 to TRBJ2-6; D might be TRBD1 (6 bases). Per the germline V gene, CDR1 is SGHDT and CDR2 is YYEEEE. There are 17 residues in the CDR3. V lost 0 bases and J 4 bases, leaving 14 bases between the germline ends. The CDR3 nucleotides read TGTGCCAGCAGCTTGGGGCAGGGGAGTTCCGGGGCCAACGTCCTGACTTTC. This codes for CASSLGQGSSGANVLTF.

The chain joins TRBV12-3 or TRBV12-4 to TRBJ1-2; 7 nucleotides line up with TRBD1. Germline trimming cut 5 bases from V and 8 bases from J; bases unmatched to any gene: 8. This CDR3 region has 13 residues. The CDR3 DNA reads TGTGCCAGCAGTAGACAGGGAATGATGGGCTACACCTTC. Residues: CASSRQGMMGYTF.

The chain links TRBV18 to TRBJ1-4; 7 nucleotides align to TRBD1. The CDR3 covers 16 residues. Germline V gives CDR1 KGHSH, CDR2 LQKENI. Trimming removed 6 bases from V and 5 bases from J; junction bases left unmatched: 12. The CDR3 region is CASSKETGHNNEKLFF. CDR3 DNA: TGTGCCAGCTCGAAGGAGACAGGGCATAACAATGAAAAACTGTTTTTT.

CDR3: CASSVDYEQYF. In nucleotides, the CDR3 is TGTGCCAGCAGTGTAGACTACGAGCAGTACTTC. The chain couples TRBV28 to TRBJ2-7; no clear D. Germline CDR1 reads MDHEN; CDR2 reads SYDVKM. The CDR3 spans 11 residues. The V end lost 5 bases, the J end lost 3 bases, and 5 bases lay between the germline ends.

This chain joins TRBV12-3 or TRBV12-4 and TRBJ1-1, with D unresolved. V lost 5 bases and J 1 base, leaving 2 bases between the germline ends. The CDR3 spans 11 residues. In nucleotides, the CDR3 is TGTGCCAGCAGTACGAACACTGAAGCTTTCTTT. It is translated as CASSTNTEAFF.